This entry lists 29 T cell receptor beta chains sequenced from one sample in a study of T cells in Graves' hyperthyroidism and ophthalmopathy. Amplification targeted TCR beta CDR3 regions from RNA transcripts. An initial round of RT-PCR targeting the TCR CDR3 relied on the HTBI primer set. Using its own MiXCR run on the multiplex PCR reads, TCRdb lists one record per CDR3 protein. The profile shows roughly 250,000 distinct CDR3 sequences, roughly 15% of them singletons. The specimen was blood. Every receptor here comes from a woman aged 18-35 years with Graves' ophthalmopathy.

This clonotype was counted at least ten times. The CDR3 DNA is TGTGCCAGCAGCTTAACTCAGGACACTGAAGCTTTCTTT. It codes for CASSLTQDTEAFF. V gene TRBV7-3 combines with J gene TRBJ1-1; D ambiguous. This CDR3 is built from 13 residues. CDR1 and CDR2 from the germline V gene are SGHTA and FQGTGA. V dropped 0 bases and J dropped 3 bases, with 5 bases sitting between them.

This clonotype has at least ten counts. V is TRBV7-8 and J is TRBJ1-6, with D perhaps TRBD1 (6 bases). The germline V gene has CDR1 SGHVS and CDR2 FQNEAQ. This CDR3 contains 18 residues. The germline V and J ends were trimmed by 1 base and 0 bases, with 13 bases remaining between them. In DNA, the CDR3 is TGTGCCAGCAGCTTAGTAATCAGGGGATCCTCCTATAATTCACCCCTCCACTTT. Its translation: CASSLVIRGSSYNSPLHF.

This clonotype was counted at least ten times. The V and J genes are TRBV24-1 and TRBJ2-5; 15 positions agree with TRBD2. The germline V gene encodes CDR1 KGHDR and CDR2 SFDVKD. V was pared by 1 base and J by 5 bases, with 10 bases of the junction left unmatched. The CDR3 has 19 residues. The CDR3 protein is CATSDLAGLAGGKGETQYF. The CDR3 nucleotides are TGTGCCACCAGTGATTTAGCCGGACTAGCGGGAGGGAAGGGGGAGACCCAGTACTTC.

There are many counts of this clonotype. A read error may account for a junction end that differs from germline. This chain uses TRBV7-9 with TRBJ2-7; 10 positions match TRBD1. This CDR3 has 13 residues. Germline V gene lookup returns CDR1 SEHNR and CDR2 FQNEAQ (reference sequence). CDR3 region: CASSLGQGNEQYF. CDR3 nucleotides: TGCGCCAGCAGCTTGGGACAGGGGAACGAGCAGTACTTC.

The sample holds many counts of this clonotype. V is TRBV24-1 and J is TRBJ2-1, with 12 bases matching TRBD2. CDR3 length: 17 amino acids. Germline V CDR1 and CDR2: KGHDR, SFDVKD. The V and J ends lost 3 bases and 5 bases, in that order; junction bases with no gene match: 7. The CDR3 here is CATSDRGLAGQNNEQFF. The CDR3 DNA is TGTGCCACCAGTGATCGTGGACTAGCGGGACAAAACAATGAGCAGTTCTTC.

Many counts were recorded for this clonotype. This chain links TRBV2 with TRBJ2-5; the D is unclear. This CDR3 has 15 residues. Trimming cost V 0 bases and J 2 bases, with 10 bases left between them. CDR1 SNHLY and CDR2 FYNNEI come from the germline V gene. Here the CDR3 reads CASSEAFYRQETQYF. Written as DNA, the CDR3 is TGTGCCAGCAGTGAAGCCTTCTACAGACAAGAGACCCAGTACTTC. The full variable domain, with the rest looked up from reference TRBV2 and TRBJ2-5, is EPEVTQTPSHQVTQMGQEVILRCVPISNHLYFYWYRQILGQKVEFLVSFYNNEISEKSEIFDDQFSVERPDGSNFTLKIRSTKLEDSAMYFCASSEAFYRQETQYFGPGTRLLVL.

In its sample, this clonotype was seen many times. At one end, the junction sequence differs from germline, possibly due to a read error. This chain uses TRBV18 with TRBJ1-5; tentative D call: TRBD1 (6 bases). Germline V gives CDR1 KGHSH, CDR2 LQKENI. CDR3 size: 15 residues. CDR3 residues: CASSPQGVGNQPQHF. Here the CDR3 DNA reads TGTGCCAGCTCTCCACAGGGCGTAGGCAATCAGCCCCAGCATTTT.

This clonotype occurred many times. The CDR3 DNA reads TGCAGCGTTGAATTGGCTAGCGGTCGGACCCAGTACTTC. This codes for CSVELASGRTQYF. The rearrangement uses TRBV29-1 and TRBJ2-5; TRBD2 matches at 7 bases. The CDR3 totals 13 residues. CDR1 is SQVTM and CDR2 is ANQGSEA in the germline V gene. V shed 2 bases, J shed 7 bases, and the junction held 7 bases outside the gene matches.

This clonotype has at least ten counts. The chain links TRBV7-9 to TRBJ2-1, with 11 bases matching TRBD1. Germline V gene data show CDR1 as SEHNR and CDR2 as FQNEAQ (reference sequence). This CDR3 has 15 residues. The junction had 5 bases not matched to a gene; V was cut back by 4 bases and J by 6 bases. The CDR3 protein is CASSWDRGYGNEQFF. In DNA form, the CDR3 reads TGTGCCAGCAGCTGGGACAGGGGGTATGGCAATGAGCAGTTCTTC.

A few counts support this clonotype. One end of the junction does not line up with germline, which may come from a read error. The chain couples TRBV20-1 to TRBJ2-7, with TRBD2 matching over 11 bases. This CDR3 spans 14 amino acids. Looked up from germline, CDR1 is DFQATT and CDR2 is SNEGSKA (reference sequence). CDR3 nucleotides: TGCAGTGCTACGACTAGCGGGAAGGGATACGGGCAGTACTTC. It codes for CSATTSGKGYGQYF.

This clonotype was observed at least ten times. V and J are TRBV6-1 and TRBJ1-1, with D possibly being TRBD1 (6 bases). V lost 8 bases and J 1 base, leaving 11 bases between the germline ends. Germline V CDR1 and CDR2: MNHNS, SASEGT. CDR3 size: 13 residues. CDR3 region: CASGDKPNTEAFF. CDR3 DNA sequence: TGTGCCAGCGGGGACAAACCGAACACTGAAGCTTTCTTT.

V and J are TRBV20-1 and TRBJ1-1; no clear D. CDR1 and CDR2 (germline): DFQATT, SNEGSKA (reference sequence). V lost 3 bases and J 5 bases, leaving 13 bases between the germline ends. This CDR3 is built from 13 residues. CDR3 bases: TGCAGTGCTAGGCCCAACGGGGATACTGAAGCTTTCTTT. It translates to CSARPNGDTEAFF.

The rearrangement links TRBV9 to TRBJ2-5; the match to TRBD2 covers 10 bases. The CDR3 is 17 amino acids. The V and J ends lost 4 bases and 0 bases, in that order; junction bases with no gene match: 9. Per germline, CDR1 SGDLS and CDR2 YYNGEE. This chain's CDR3 is CASSSFGLADYQETQYF. DNA for the CDR3: TGTGCCAGCAGCTCCTTCGGACTAGCGGACTACCAAGAGACCCAGTACTTC. Drawing the rest from reference TRBV9 and TRBJ2-5, the complete variable domain is DSGVTQTPKHLITATGQRVTLRCSPRSGDLSVYWYQQSLDQGLQFLIQYYNGEERAKGNILERFSAQQFPDLHSELNLSSLELGDSALYFCASSSFGLADYQETQYFGPGTRLLVL.

This clonotype was counted ten times or more. The chain couples TRBV24-1 to TRBJ2-3, with a tentative D call TRBD2 (5 bases). The CDR3 has 12 residues. Germline-derived CDR1 and CDR2 are KGHDR and SFDVKD. V lost 4 bases and J lost 10, with 11 bases in between. The CDR3 sequence: CATSDAKEAQYF. As DNA, the CDR3 is TGTGCCACCAGTGACGCGAAGGAGGCGCAGTATTTT.

Only one count was recorded for this clonotype. V and J are TRBV5-1 and TRBJ2-7; D gene ambiguous. This CDR3 is built from 14 residues. Germline CDR1 is SGHRS and CDR2 is YFSETQ. V shed 4 bases and J shed 1 base, with 12 bases lying between them. CDR3 in amino acids: CASSRVDLSYEQYF. In DNA form, the CDR3 reads TGCGCCAGCAGCCGCGTGGACCTTTCCTACGAGCAGTACTTC.

This clonotype showed up many times. The V and J genes are TRBV2 and TRBJ1-4, with unresolved D. CDR1 is SNHLY, CDR2 FYNNEI, per germline. This CDR3 comprises 14 residues. Trimming took 7 bases from V and 3 from J, leaving 12 bases between them. The CDR3 DNA reads TGTGCCAGCACCCCTACAATGGCTAATGAAAAACTGTTTTTT. Translation gives CASTPTMANEKLFF.

This clonotype was observed at least ten times. V and J are TRBV20-1 and TRBJ2-5, with a weak D call TRBD1 (7 bases). The V end lost 3 bases, the J end lost 1 base, and 15 bases lay between the germline ends. This CDR3 is built from 15 residues. Germline CDR1 and CDR2: DFQATT and SNEGSKA (reference sequence). The CDR3 is CSASGQGGTQETQYF. The CDR3 DNA reads TGCAGTGCTAGTGGTCAGGGGGGAACCCAAGAGACCCAGTACTTC.

This chain connects TRBV29-1 to TRBJ2-1; 13 nucleotides agree with TRBD2. V gave up 6 bases and J gave up 5 bases; unmatched junction bases: 13. CDR1 and CDR2 (germline): SQVTM, ANQGSEA. CDR3 size: 17 residues. CDR3 sequence: CSVCLIGTSGADNEQFF. The CDR3 bases are TGCAGCGTCTGTTTGATCGGGACTAGCGGGGCGGACAATGAGCAGTTCTTC.

This clonotype was counted at least ten times. This chain links TRBV29-1 with TRBJ1-2; perhaps TRBD1 as D (5 bases). The CDR3 runs to 15 residues. CDR1 SQVTM and CDR2 ANQGSEA come from the germline V gene. V was shortened by 6 bases and J by 5 bases, with 22 bases between the two germline ends. CDR3 DNA sequence: TGCAGCGTCGATAGGACACGCACCGGATCTTATGGCTACACCTTC. Protein product: CSVDRTRTGSYGYTF.

CDR3 amino acids: CASSKTSGGSYEQYF. The CDR3 nucleotides are TGTGCCAGCAGTAAAACTAGCGGGGGATCCTACGAGCAGTACTTC. This sequence joins TRBV6-2 or TRBV6-3 and TRBJ2-7; 11 nucleotides align to TRBD2. This CDR3 comprises 15 residues. Trimming removed 5 bases from V and 1 base from J; junction bases left unmatched: 4. CDR1 is MNHEY and CDR2 is SVGEGT in the germline V gene.

The V call is TRBV7-6, the J call TRBJ2-1; the D gene could be TRBD1 or TRBD2 (5 bases each). Germline values: CDR1 SGHVS, CDR2 FNYEAQ. V was shortened by 4 bases and J by 10 bases, with 17 bases between the two germline ends. The CDR3 is 14 residues long. The CDR3 protein is CASSSPRGLREQFF. DNA for the CDR3: TGTGCCAGCAGCTCCCCGAGGGGCCTGAGGGAGCAGTTCTTC.

This clonotype was picked up many times. J is TRBJ1-2 and V is TRBV27, with D possibly being TRBD1 (6 bases). The CDR3 totals 13 residues. Germline assignment: CDR1 MNHEY and CDR2 SMNVEV (reference sequence). The ends were cut back, 6 bases at V and 2 bases at J, with 10 bases in the middle. The CDR3, as DNA: TGTGCCAGCAGCTCCACAGGGAACTATGGCTACACCTTC. This encodes CASSSTGNYGYTF.

This clonotype has a count of ten or more. The rearrangement joins TRBV7-9 to TRBJ2-5; D remains unclear. Trimming stripped 3 bases from V and 0 bases from J, with 11 bases between. Germline CDR1 SEHNR, CDR2 FQNEAQ (reference sequence). The CDR3 totals 15 residues. CDR3 sequence (DNA): TGTGCCAGCAGCTTTAGAGTGACGGACCAAGAGACCCAGTACTTC. It specifies CASSFRVTDQETQYF.

In its sample, this clonotype was seen many times. The chain couples TRBV20-1 to TRBJ2-3, with 8 bases that match TRBD1. CDR3 size: 18 residues. Trimming took 1 base from V and 5 from J; bases not matched to a gene: 17. Germline CDR1 reads DFQATT; CDR2 reads SNEGSKA (reference sequence). DNA for the CDR3: TGCAGTGCTAGAGCCCTGGGATATAAAGGACAGGGACGAGATACGCAGTATTTT. The encoded protein is CSARALGYKGQGRDTQYF.

The rearrangement uses TRBV7-6 and TRBJ2-7; 9 nucleotides match TRBD2. CDR1 is SGHVS and CDR2 is FNYEAQ in the germline V gene. With 6 bases clipped from V and 4 bases from J, the junction kept 7 bases outside the gene matches. This CDR3 spans 14 amino acids. The CDR3 is CASSRLAGPYEQYF. In DNA, the CDR3 is TGTGCCAGCAGTCGGCTAGCGGGGCCATACGAGCAGTACTTC.

This clonotype was counted at least ten times. The rearrangement joins TRBV27 to TRBJ2-1; 7 bases are shared with TRBD2. The CDR3 extends over 17 amino acids. Germline V CDR1 and CDR2: MNHEY, SMNVEV (reference sequence). Trimming took 1 base from V and 1 from J; bases not matched to a gene: 7. In DNA form, the CDR3 reads TGTGCCAGCAGTTTATTGACTAGCCAAGCGTCCTACAATGAGCAGTTCTTC. Amino acid sequence: CASSLLTSQASYNEQFF.

In its sample, this clonotype was seen many times. V usage is TRBV10-3 and J usage is TRBJ2-7, with D uncertain. Trimming removed 4 bases from V and 6 bases from J, with 13 bases in between. This CDR3 is built from 13 residues. In germline, CDR1 is ENHRY, CDR2 SYGVKD. CDR3 in amino acids: CAISGRMGTEQYF. CDR3 coding DNA: TGTGCCATCAGTGGGCGTATGGGTACCGAGCAGTACTTC.

This clonotype was recorded many times. The chain uses TRBV19 and TRBJ2-5, with 11 positions matching TRBD1. Germline CDR1 LNHDA, CDR2 SQIVND (reference sequence). The CDR3 runs 14 residues. Unmatched junction bases numbered 1, after V lost 3 bases and J lost 4 bases. The CDR3 DNA sequence: TGTGCCAGTAGTATGGGGACAGGGGGAGAGACCCAGTACTTC. It specifies CASSMGTGGETQYF.

This clonotype was picked up many times. V usage is TRBV20-1 and J usage is TRBJ1-1, with D maybe TRBD1 (5 bases). Germline V gene sequence: CDR1 DFQATT, CDR2 SNEGSKA (reference sequence). This CDR3 contains 11 residues. Trimming took off 5 bases at V and 5 bases at J, with 9 bases between the two ends. The CDR3: CSAHWGTEAFF. DNA of the CDR3: TGCAGTGCTCACTGGGGGACTGAAGCTTTCTTT.